The next 3 T cell receptor beta chains were all read from a single sample in a study of cytomegalovirus exposure and HLA in healthy donors. It was with 60 Vbeta and 13 Jbeta primers that the PCR ran. The assay was immunoSEQ multiplex PCR, and TCRdb's table has in-frame clones only and misses some. In the table there are approximately 220,000 clones, approximately 80% of which are singletons. The sequenced sample consisted of PBMCs. Every receptor here comes from a boy between 2 and 10 years old in good health and CMV-seronegative.

About this clone itself: One junction end does not reproduce the germline sequence, and a read error may be involved. This chain uses TRBV7-9 with TRBJ2-7; TRBD1 agrees at 8 bases. Germline lookup yields CDR1 SEHNR and CDR2 FQNEAQ (reference sequence). The CDR3 sequence is 13 residues long. Written as DNA, the CDR3 is TGTTCCAGCAGCTGGACAGGGAGGTACGAGCAGTACTTC. This translates into CSSSWTGRYEQYF.

The rearrangement joins TRBV5-1 to TRBJ1-4; TRBD1 agrees at 10 bases. The CDR3 covers 14 residues. CDR1 is SGHRS, CDR2 YFSETQ, per germline. J gave up 8 bases and V 4 bases, and 5 bases lay outside the gene matches. The CDR3 spells CASSVGQGREKLFF. In DNA, the CDR3 is TGCGCCAGCAGCGTGGGACAGGGGAGAGAAAAACTGTTTTTT.

This clone was counted a few times. The chain combines TRBV6-5 with TRBJ2-3; 7 bases match TRBD2. The ends lost 4 bases at V and 3 bases at J; junction bases unmatched: 4. From germline, CDR1 is MNHEY and CDR2 SVGAGI. CDR3 length: 14 amino acids. DNA for the CDR3: TGTGCCAGCAGTTTGGGGCGGGAGACAGATACGCAGTATTTT. Translated, it gives CASSLGRETDTQYF.